This is a list of T cell receptor beta chains from one sample in a study of blood T cells in healthy people across ages. TCRdb called the 5' RACE reads again in MiXCR, with one record for every CDR3 protein. Counted here are around 790,000 distinct CDR3 sequences, roughly 44% occurring once; the ten biggest clones make up 15% to 25%. The sequencing input was blood. The receptors shown here come from a man aged 55 to 70 in good health. Both conserved end residues are part of each CDR3. D genes are given only for firm matches. Not all rows give a size; the values are once, few, many and, for expanded clones, a class.

TRBJ1-5,TRBD1,few,TRBV5-6,CASSQISGTGVLNQPQHF,TGTGCCAGCAGCCAAATCTCCGGGACAGGGGTGCTGAATCAGCCCCAGCATTTT
TRBJ2-6,NA,NA,TRBV6-2/TRBV6-3,CAGADGGSGANVLTF,TGTGCCGGAGCCGACGGGGGTTCGGGGGCCAACGTCCTGACTTTC
TRBJ2-1,TRBD1,few,TRBV7-2,CASSFGRDRGYNEQFF,TGTGCCAGCAGCTTCGGCCGGGACAGGGGTTACAATGAGCAGTTCTTC
TRBJ2-7,TRBD1,few,TRBV6-5,CASRPGTDYEQYF,TGTGCCAGCAGACCTGGGACAGACTACGAGCAGTACTTC
TRBJ1-2,NA,NA,TRBV4-1,CASSQGGGSHYGYTF,TGCGCCAGCAGCCAAGGAGGTGGCAGTCACTATGGCTACACCTTC
TRBJ2-3,NA,NA,TRBV6-4,CASSDGNTDTQYF,TGTGCCAGCAGTGACGGGAATACAGATACGCAGTATTTT
TRBJ1-2,TRBD1,NA,TRBV6-5,CASSYSVIRDRGWGCTF,TGTGCCAGCAGTTACTCGGTGATCCGGGACAGGGGTTGGGGCTGCACCTTC
TRBJ2-1,NA,NA,TRBV7-2,CASSLHGAVSYNEQFF,TGTGCCAGCAGCTTACACGGCGCGGTTTCCTACAATGAGCAGTTCTTC
TRBJ2-5,NA,NA,TRBV6-5,CASSSPMGGRETQYF,TGTGCCAGCAGTTCCCCCATGGGGGGAAGAGAGACCCAGTACTTC
TRBJ1-6,NA,NA,TRBV27,CASSLQTRARSSPLHF,TGTGCCAGCAGTTTGCAGACCCGTGCAAGGAGCTCACCCCTCCACTTT
TRBJ1-2,NA,NA,TRBV7-9,CASSFEGFGYTF,TGTGCCAGCAGCTTCGAGGGATTTGGCTACACCTTC
TRBJ1-1,TRBD1,NA,TRBV4-3,CASSQGHRGGTEAFF,TGCGCCAGCAGCCAAGGTCACAGGGGTGGCACTGAAGCTTTCTTT
TRBJ2-7,NA,few,TRBV9,CASSFQDSPSSYEQYF,TGTGCCAGCAGCTTCCAAGACAGCCCGAGCTCCTACGAGCAGTACTTC
TRBJ2-7,TRBD2,NA,TRBV7-2,CASSLGGGSEQYF,TGTGCCAGCAGCTTAGGCGGGGGGAGCGAGCAGTACTTC
TRBJ1-5,NA,NA,TRBV23-1,CASSQSSAGRIQPQHF,TGCGCCAGCAGTCAATCGTCAGCAGGCCGTATACAGCCCCAGCATTTT
TRBJ2-5,NA,few,TRBV20-1,CSARSKTQYF,TGCAGTGCTAGGTCTAAGACCCAGTACTTC
TRBJ2-7,NA,NA,TRBV6-6,CATAPGGPIYEQYF,TGTGCCACCGCCCCCGGGGGGCCGATCTACGAGCAGTACTTC
TRBJ2-7,TRBD1,few,TRBV6-6,CASSYHRGQFASEQYF,TGTGCCAGCAGTTACCACAGGGGGCAATTCGCGAGTGAGCAGTACTTC
TRBJ2-3,NA,NA,TRBV10-1,CASSGRRGYADTQYF,TGCGCCAGCAGTGGACGACGGGGGTACGCAGATACGCAGTATTTT
TRBJ2-1,NA,few,TRBV4-1,CASSQVHNEQFF,TGCGCCAGCAGCCAAGTTCACAATGAGCAGTTCTTC
TRBJ2-7,NA,NA,TRBV2,CASSGVREQYF,TGTGCCAGCAGTGGAGTGCGCGAGCAGTACTTC
TRBJ2-1,NA,NA,TRBV4-3,CAGSRLPLGYNEQFF,TGCGCCGGCAGCCGATTGCCTCTAGGCTACAATGAGCAGTTCTTC
TRBJ2-7,NA,NA,TRBV5-5,CASSLAVVTYEQYF,TGTGCCAGCAGCTTGGCCGTAGTTACCTACGAGCAGTACTTC
TRBJ2-1,TRBD1,NA,TRBV24-1,CATSDATTGDEEQVF,TGTGCCACCAGTGATGCAACAACAGGGGATGAGGAGCAGGTCTTC
TRBJ2-5,NA,NA,TRBV20-1,CRARDPTYPRTQYF,TGCAGAGCCAGAGACCCAACCTACCCGAGGACCCAGTACTTC
TRBJ2-1,NA,NA,TRBV4-3,CASSQDRGAGYEQFF,TGCGCCAGCAGCCAAGATCGCGGCGCGGGGTATGAGCAGTTCTTC
TRBJ2-7,NA,NA,TRBV18,CASSQPGYEQYF,TGTGCCAGCTCACAACCGGGTTACGAGCAGTACTTC
TRBJ1-2,NA,few,TRBV10-3,CAISPGQGLGFNYGYTF,TGTGCCATCAGTCCTGGACAAGGGCTGGGTTTCAACTATGGCTACACCTTC
TRBJ2-3,TRBD2,few,TRBV12-3/TRBV12-4,CASSPSGGGTDTQYF,TGTGCCAGCAGCCCTAGCGGGGGGGGCACAGATACGCAGTATTTT
TRBJ2-5,NA,NA,TRBV27,CASSLSPAAQEAQYF,TGTGCCAGCAGTTTATCGCCAGCCGCTCAAGAGGCCCAGTACTTC
TRBJ1-2,NA,few,TRBV4-1,CASSQGWYVSNYGYTF,TGCGCCAGCAGCCAAGGCTGGTACGTTTCTAACTATGGCTACACCTTC
TRBJ2-4,TRBD2,NA,TRBV12-3/TRBV12-4,CASSFSGTSGVAKNIQYF,TGTGCCAGCAGTTTCAGTGGGACTAGCGGAGTAGCCAAAAACATTCAGTACTTC